A single sample gave rise to the 28 T cell receptor beta chains below, sequenced in a study of blood T cell repertoires in COVID-19. Clones were sequenced by immunoSEQ multiplex PCR, and TCRdb holds only the in-frame ones, with some missing. Of under 450,000 clones in the sample, approximately 77% were seen once. Source material: peripheral blood. Receptor source: a human donor with acute or convalescent COVID-19. The donor label of this sample is uncertain.

V usage is TRBV3-1 (or the pseudogene TRBV3-2) and J usage is TRBJ1-1; the D is unclear. V was cut by 6 bases and J by 1 base, with 15 bases left in between. The CDR3 consists of 15 residues. Per the germline V gene, CDR1 is LGHDT and CDR2 is YNNKEL (reference sequence). The CDR3 DNA sequence: TGTGCCAGCAGGTACAGCGGCGGACGGAACACTGAAGCTTTCTTT. Translating gives CASRYSGGRNTEAFF.

V usage is TRBV21-1 and J usage is TRBJ1-1; the table gives TRBD1 as D, unverified against the DNA. TRBV21-1 counts as a pseudogene. The CDR3 covers 14 residues. DNA of the CDR3: TGTGCCAGCTACCACGACAGGGGGGACACTGAAGCTTTCTTT. It specifies CASYHDRGDTEAFF.

The table lists this clone with a count of one. V and J are TRBV2 and TRBJ1-2, with D tentatively TRBD1 (5 bases). Germline assignment: CDR1 SNHLY and CDR2 FYNNEI. Between the trimmed V and J ends, which lost 1 base and 5 bases, there was a span of 14 bases. The CDR3 is 15 amino acids. This chain's CDR3 is CASSEVSGPRYGYTF. The CDR3 bases are TGTGCCAGCAGTGAAGTATCAGGGCCAAGATATGGCTACACCTTC.

The V and J genes are TRBV3-1 (or the pseudogene TRBV3-2) and TRBJ1-6; possible D gene TRBD1, 5 bases. V was cut by 4 bases and J by 11 bases, with 15 bases left in between. Germline V gene sequence: CDR1 LGHDT, CDR2 YNNKEL (reference sequence). The CDR3 runs 14 residues. The CDR3 DNA reads TGTGCCAGCAGCCCCCGCGCGGGGGTCACACCCCTCCACTTT. Protein sequence: CASSPRAGVTPLHF.

The chain is built from TRBV28 and TRBJ1-1; no reliable D call. The germline gives CDR1 MDHEN, CDR2 SYDVKM. The V end lost 8 bases, the J end lost 1 base, and 20 bases lay between the germline ends. This CDR3 is 16 amino acids long. For the CDR3, the DNA is TGTGCCAGCCTCCCCGGTGGTAGAGGCTGGAACACTGAAGCTTTCTTT. It codes for CASLPGGRGWNTEAFF.

In this sample, this clone turned up a few times. The V gene is TRBV6-5, the J gene TRBJ2-2; no firm D call. Between the trimmed V and J ends, which lost 8 bases and 0 bases, there was a span of 7 bases. The CDR3 spans 13 residues. The V gene's germline CDR1 is MNHEY and CDR2 SVGAGI. The CDR3 region is CASRRANTGELFF. The DNA for the CDR3 is TGTGCCAGCCGCCGGGCGAACACCGGGGAGCTGTTTTTT.

The chain has TRBV7-9 and TRBJ2-3, with 7 bases lining up with TRBD1. The CDR3 extends over 14 amino acids. V shed 5 bases and J 9 bases; nucleotides not matched to a gene: 11. Germline V gene data show CDR1 as SEHNR and CDR2 as FQNEAQ (reference sequence). CDR3 sequence: CASSVSTTGNTQYF. The DNA of the CDR3 is TGTGCCAGCAGCGTATCTACGACAGGGAACACGCAGTATTTT. Combining the CDR3 with reference TRBV7-9 and TRBJ2-3 gives the whole variable domain DTGVSQNPRHKITKRGQNVTFRCDPISEHNRLYWYRQTLGQGPEFLTYFQNEAQLEKSRLLSDRFSAERPKGSFSTLEIQRTEQGDSAMYLCASSVSTTGNTQYFGPGTRLTVL.

The CDR3 here is CASSPRSAGGTGELFF. The CDR3 bases are TGTGCCAGCAGCCCCCGGTCCGCGGGGGGTACCGGGGAGCTGTTTTTT. The chain couples TRBV3-1 (or the pseudogene TRBV3-2) to TRBJ2-2; TRBD2 matches 8 bases. Trimming cost V 4 bases and J 5 bases; bases outside gene matches: 9. The CDR3 runs 16 residues. Germline assignment: CDR1 LGHDT and CDR2 YNNKEL (reference sequence).

The chain is built from TRBV7-2 and TRBJ2-7, with 7 bases that match TRBD1. Trimming at V came to 4 bases and at J to 3 bases, leaving 9 bases not matched to a gene. This CDR3 spans 15 amino acids. CDR1 is SGHTA and CDR2 is FQGNSA in the germline V gene. As DNA, the CDR3 is TGTGCCAGCAGCTCCGCTGGGGGACAGCTCTACGAGCAGTACTTC. This encodes CASSSAGGQLYEQYF.

The chain carries TRBV7-9 and TRBJ2-7; TRBD2 matches 10 bases. The germline V gene encodes CDR1 SEHNR and CDR2 FQNEAQ (reference sequence). V gave up 1 base and J gave up 3 bases; unmatched junction bases: 3. The CDR3 contains 15 residues. The chain's CDR3 is CASSLGASGGYEQYF. CDR3 DNA sequence: TGTGCCAGCAGCTTAGGGGCTAGCGGGGGCTACGAGCAGTACTTC.

This chain joins TRBV10-1 and TRBJ2-3, with D possibly matching TRBD1 (5 bases). CDR1 is WNHNN and CDR2 is SYGVQD in the germline V gene (reference sequence). The germline V and J ends were trimmed by 0 bases and 3 bases, with 10 bases remaining between them. The CDR3 has 15 residues. The CDR3 reads CASSESTQGTDTQYF. In DNA form, the CDR3 reads TGCGCCAGCAGTGAGTCGACTCAGGGAACAGATACGCAGTATTTT.

Remarks on this clone: Other nucleotide sequences from this sample produce the same CDR3. The chain carries TRBV7-9 and TRBJ1-5; 9 bases are a match to TRBD1. In germline, CDR1 is SEHNR, CDR2 FQNEAQ (reference sequence). The V and J ends lost 5 bases and 5 bases, in that order; junction bases with no gene match: 4. The length of the CDR3 is 14 residues. CDR3: CASSLGTGYQPQHF. Here the CDR3 DNA reads TGTGCCAGCAGCCTAGGGACAGGGTATCAGCCCCAGCATTTT.

The chain combines TRBV5-1 with TRBJ2-2, with TRBD1 matching over 9 bases. V was clipped by 1 base and J by 3 bases; unmatched bases: 4. The CDR3 is 16 amino acids. Germline values: CDR1 SGHRS, CDR2 YFSETQ. CDR3 nucleotides: TGCGCCAGCAGCTTGAGGACAGGGGTCGACACCGGGGAGCTGTTTTTT. Its translation is CASSLRTGVDTGELFF.

The chain recombines TRBV5-1 with TRBJ1-1; the D is unclear. Germline lookup yields CDR1 SGHRS and CDR2 YFSETQ. V was pared by 0 bases and J by 3 bases, with 15 bases between. The CDR3 sequence is 16 residues long. The CDR3 coding sequence is TGCGCCAGCAGCTTGGGGCCCGGGAGTGGGTACACTGAAGCTTTCTTT. This sequence encodes CASSLGPGSGYTEAFF.

This clone was counted a single time. One end of the junction does not line up with germline, which may come from a read error. The chain has TRBV11-2 and TRBJ2-1; D is perhaps TRBD2 (5 bases). The CDR3 length is 15 residues. CDR1 and CDR2 from the germline V gene are SGHAT and FQNNGV. CDR3 amino acids: CAISFQRSSYNEQFF. The CDR3 DNA is TGTGCCATCAGCTTTCAGCGGAGCTCCTACAATGAGCAGTTCTTC.

This rearrangement joins TRBV18 to TRBJ2-5, with TRBD1 as a possible D gene (6 bases). The CDR3 loop spans 14 amino acids. CDR1 and CDR2 from the germline V gene are KGHSH and LQKENI. V lost 2 bases, J lost 4 bases, and 11 bases lay in between. The chain's CDR3 is CASSPDRLLETQYF. The CDR3 DNA reads TGTGCCAGCTCACCAGACAGGTTACTAGAGACCCAGTACTTC.

The J gene is TRBJ1-6, the V gene TRBV7-9; 9 bases are shared with TRBD1. Germline assignment: CDR1 SEHNR and CDR2 FQNEAQ (reference sequence). The V segment lost 5 bases and the J segment 5 bases; nucleotides outside the gene matches: 4. The CDR3 extends over 15 amino acids. The chain's CDR3 is CASSATGGDNSPLHF. The CDR3 DNA follows: TGTGCCAGCAGCGCGACAGGGGGGGATAATTCACCCCTCCACTTT.

J is TRBJ2-1 and V is TRBV7-2; 15 bases are shared with TRBD2. The CDR3 loop spans 16 amino acids. Germline V gives CDR1 SGHTA, CDR2 FQGNSA. With V trimmed by 1 base and J by 9 bases, 4 bases remained unmatched. CDR3: CASSLGGLAGGTEQFF. The CDR3 bases are TGTGCCAGCAGCTTAGGGGGACTAGCGGGAGGTACTGAGCAGTTCTTC.

CDR3 nucleotide sequence: TGTGCCAGCAGTTACTCTGGGACACGCTCTGGAAACACCATATATTTT. It specifies CASSYSGTRSGNTIYF. This chain links TRBV6-5 with TRBJ1-3, with D possibly being TRBD1 (6 bases). This CDR3 has 16 residues. From germline, CDR1 is MNHEY and CDR2 SVGAGI. Trimming took 0 bases from V and 0 from J, leaving 9 bases between them.

This clone has more than one count but fewer than ten. J is TRBJ2-2 and V is TRBV2, with TRBD1 as a possible D gene (6 bases). With 4 bases removed from V and 7 bases from J, the gap between germline ends came to 16 bases. Germline V CDR1 and CDR2: SNHLY, FYNNEI. The CDR3 sequence is 15 residues long. The CDR3 sequence is CASSALRGLNGELFF. The CDR3 DNA is TGTGCCAGCAGTGCCTTGAGGGGGTTAAACGGGGAGCTGTTTTTT. The variable domain in full, completed from reference TRBV2 and TRBJ2-2, reads EPEVTQTPSHQVTQMGQEVILRCVPISNHLYFYWYRQILGQKVEFLVSFYNNEISEKSEIFDDQFSVERPDGSNFTLKIRSTKLEDSAMYFCASSALRGLNGELFFGEGSRLTVL.

This sequence joins TRBV7-9 and TRBJ2-1, with TRBD2 matching 7 bases. V lost 2 bases to trimming and J lost 7 bases; unmatched junction nucleotides: 11. CDR1 SEHNR and CDR2 FQNEAQ come from the germline V gene (reference sequence). The CDR3 is made up of 16 amino acids. The CDR3 nucleotides are TGTGCCAGCAGCTTATGGGCGGGAGACGCGAGGAATGAGCAGTTCTTC. It is translated as CASSLWAGDARNEQFF.

Written as DNA, the CDR3 is TGTGCCTGGAGGACCCCAGGAGGGGACCTGAACACTGAAGCTTTCTTT. Amino acid sequence: CAWRTPGGDLNTEAFF. The rearrangement joins TRBV30 to TRBJ1-1; tentative D call: TRBD1 (5 bases). This CDR3 is 16 amino acids long. The germline gives CDR1 GTSNPN, CDR2 SVGIG (reference sequence). V was cut by 3 bases and J by 0 bases, with 17 bases left in between. The complete variable domain, with remaining parts taken from reference TRBV30 and TRBJ1-1, reads SQTIHQWPATLVQPVGSPLSLECTVEGTSNPNLYWYRQAAGRGLQLLFYSVGIGQISSEVPQNLSASRPQDRQFILSSKKLLLSDSGFYLCAWRTPGGDLNTEAFFGQGTRLTVV.

This clone has just a few counts. V gene TRBV5-1 combines with J gene TRBJ1-1, with TRBD1 matching 7 bases. V gave up 2 bases and J gave up 0 bases; unmatched junction bases: 4. This CDR3 contains 15 residues. Germline V gives CDR1 SGHRS, CDR2 YFSETQ. The CDR3 DNA reads as TGCGCCAGCAGCTTACAGGGACAGCTGAACACTGAAGCTTTCTTT. Its protein product is CASSLQGQLNTEAFF.

The gene calls are TRBV7-7 and TRBJ2-2, with 12 bases that match TRBD2. Germline lookup yields CDR1 SSHAT and CDR2 FNYEAQ (reference sequence). CDR3 length: 17 residues. Unmatched junction bases numbered 6, after V lost 5 bases and J lost 2 bases. This CDR3 is CASSIRLAGANTGELFF. DNA of the CDR3: TGTGCCAGCAGCATTAGACTAGCGGGAGCAAACACCGGGGAGCTGTTTTTT. The variable domain in full, completed from reference TRBV7-7 and TRBJ2-2, reads GAGVSQSPRYKVTKRGQDVTLRCDPISSHATLYWYQQALGQGPEFLTYFNYEAQPDKSGLPSDRFSAERPEGSISTLTIQRTEQRDSAMYRCASSIRLAGANTGELFFGEGSRLTVL.

The chain has TRBV29-1 and TRBJ1-6; perhaps TRBD1 as D (5 bases). The CDR3 runs to 13 residues. The germline V and J ends were trimmed by 7 bases and 5 bases, with 12 bases remaining between them. Germline CDR1 SQVTM, CDR2 ANQGSEA. The CDR3 DNA reads as TGCAGCGCACAGGAATCACATAATTCACCCCTCCACTTT. Its protein is CSAQESHNSPLHF.

The chain couples TRBV3-1 (or the pseudogene TRBV3-2) to TRBJ1-2, with 7 bases lining up with TRBD1. The CDR3 has 20 residues. V trimming: 5 bases; J trimming: 0 bases; junction bases outside the gene matches: 21. Germline V CDR1 and CDR2: LGHDT, YNNKEL (reference sequence). The CDR3 DNA follows: TGTGCCAGCAGCACACGTACCAACAGGGGAAGCGGTGTTTCTAACTATGGCTACACCTTC. Its protein is CASSTRTNRGSGVSNYGYTF.

The chain employs TRBV4-1 and TRBJ2-1, with 10 positions matching TRBD2. Germline trimming cut 4 bases from V and 0 bases from J; bases unmatched to any gene: 12. The CDR3 length is 19 residues. Germline V gives CDR1 MGHRA, CDR2 YSYEKL. The CDR3 DNA sequence: TGCGCCAGCAGCCCCTCCGCACTAGCGGGAACCGGCTCCTACAATGAGCAGTTCTTC. Its translation: CASSPSALAGTGSYNEQFF.

This clone was observed a single time. The V and J genes are TRBV7-9 and TRBJ1-1, with D hard to call. Trimming took off 6 bases at V and 4 bases at J, with 12 bases between the two ends. CDR3 size: 13 residues. Germline lookup yields CDR1 SEHNR and CDR2 FQNEAQ (reference sequence). The CDR3 coding sequence is TGTGCCAGCAGTTTACTGCAGGTCACTGAAGCTTTCTTT. Its translation is CASSLLQVTEAFF. The full variable domain, with the rest looked up from reference TRBV7-9 and TRBJ1-1, is DTGVSQNPRHKITKRGQNVTFRCDPISEHNRLYWYRQTLGQGPEFLTYFQNEAQLEKSRLLSDRFSAERPKGSFSTLEIQRTEQGDSAMYLCASSLLQVTEAFFGQGTRLTVV.